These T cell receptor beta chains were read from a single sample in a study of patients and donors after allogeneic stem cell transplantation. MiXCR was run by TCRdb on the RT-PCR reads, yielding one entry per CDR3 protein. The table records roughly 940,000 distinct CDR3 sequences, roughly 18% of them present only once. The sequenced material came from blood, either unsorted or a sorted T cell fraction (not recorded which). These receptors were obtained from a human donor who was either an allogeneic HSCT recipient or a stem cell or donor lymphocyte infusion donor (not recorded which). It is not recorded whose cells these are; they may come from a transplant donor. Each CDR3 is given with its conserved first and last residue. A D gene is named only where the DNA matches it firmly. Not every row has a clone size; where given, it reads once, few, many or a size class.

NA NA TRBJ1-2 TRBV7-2 CASSLGSGAQGYGYTF
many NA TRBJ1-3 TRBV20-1 CSARGVSGNTIYF
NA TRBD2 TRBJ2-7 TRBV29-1 CSPWGKERLAGPYEQYF
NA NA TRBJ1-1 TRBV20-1 CSARDTTGEAFF
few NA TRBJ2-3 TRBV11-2 CASSFMGGPTSSSTDTQYF
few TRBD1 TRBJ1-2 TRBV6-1 CASSQDRGRRNYGYTF
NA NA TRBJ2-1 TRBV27 CASTYWGEQFF
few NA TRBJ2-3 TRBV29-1 CSVAGRNTDTQYF
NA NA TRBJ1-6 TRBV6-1 CASKLSDMSNSPLHF
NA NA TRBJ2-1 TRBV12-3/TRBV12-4 CAYKGLPGDEQFF
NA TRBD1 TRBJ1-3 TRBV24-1 CATSDPAQGAAGNTIYF
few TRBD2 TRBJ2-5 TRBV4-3 CASSQDNGSGGEETQYF
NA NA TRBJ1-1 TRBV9 CASSHNSQNSDYTEAFF
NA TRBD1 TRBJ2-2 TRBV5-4 CASSRDRESRELLF
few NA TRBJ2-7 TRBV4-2 CASSPTGKEQYF
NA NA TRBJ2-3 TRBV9 CASSTGGGGPTDTQYF
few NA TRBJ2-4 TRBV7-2 CASSNGDPGKNIQYF
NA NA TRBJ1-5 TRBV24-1 CAMWRAVSNQPQHF
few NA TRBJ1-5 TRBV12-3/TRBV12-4 CASTLSGLEASNQPQHF
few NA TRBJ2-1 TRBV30 CAWSVSLANEQFF
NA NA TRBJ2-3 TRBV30 CAWTLGAGYATQYF
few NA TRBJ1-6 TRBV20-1 CSARGGRDVTPLHF
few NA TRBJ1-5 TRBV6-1 CASRGDSYGNQPQHF
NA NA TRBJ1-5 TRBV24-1 CATSEGGIPGGNQPQHF
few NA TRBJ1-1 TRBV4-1 CASSQGGLPRGTEAFF
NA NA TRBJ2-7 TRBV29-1 CSEPLATWDEQYF
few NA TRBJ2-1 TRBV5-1 CASSLGQSKINEQFF
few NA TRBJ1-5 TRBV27 CASSPLRPPGGPQHF
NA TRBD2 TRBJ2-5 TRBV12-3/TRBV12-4 CASSLGLAVLGTQYF
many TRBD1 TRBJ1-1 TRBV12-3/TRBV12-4 CASSSRGHTEAFF
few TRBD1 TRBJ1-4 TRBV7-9 CASSLTGTGAREKLFF
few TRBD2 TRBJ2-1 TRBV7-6 CAIGTGTRKYNEQFF
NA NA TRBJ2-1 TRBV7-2 CASSLSQGASSYNEQFF
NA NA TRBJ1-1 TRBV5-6 CASSLAVGPMNTEAFF
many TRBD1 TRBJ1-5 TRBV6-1 CASSAGQGNQPQHF
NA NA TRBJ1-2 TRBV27 CASSPRQASNYGYTF
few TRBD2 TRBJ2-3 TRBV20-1 CSALGGLARDTQYF
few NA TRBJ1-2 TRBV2 CASNLQGTYGYTF
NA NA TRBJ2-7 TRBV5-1 CASSFGGAEQYF
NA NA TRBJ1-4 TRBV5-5 CASSLSGLTEKLFF
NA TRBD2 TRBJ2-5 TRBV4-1 CASSQAGLAGPKETQYF
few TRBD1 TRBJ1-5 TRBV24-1 CATSDPTGGDQPQHF
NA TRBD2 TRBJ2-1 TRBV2 CASRELAGGSSYNEQFF
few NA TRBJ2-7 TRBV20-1 CSSLGGDTYEQYF
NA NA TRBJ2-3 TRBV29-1 CSWVRGGTDTQYF
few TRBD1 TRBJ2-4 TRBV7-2 CASSSRTGQNIQYF
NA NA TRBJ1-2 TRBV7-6 CASSLALQGYGYTF
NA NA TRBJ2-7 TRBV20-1 CSARTWAPYEQYF
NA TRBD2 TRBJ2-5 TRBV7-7 CASSSPGLVTETQYF
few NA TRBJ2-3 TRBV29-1 CSVRRRAPFSTDTQYF
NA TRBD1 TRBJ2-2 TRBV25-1 CASRHRGTGGTGELFF
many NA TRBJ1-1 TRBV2 CASSVAGSTEAFF
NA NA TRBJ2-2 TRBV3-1 CASSQDMGHTGELFF
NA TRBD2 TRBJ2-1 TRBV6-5 CASSSVSGTSGGVQFF
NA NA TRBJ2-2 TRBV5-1 CASSPLRVLTAPGGELFF
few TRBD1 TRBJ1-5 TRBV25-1 CASSGTGGGQPQHF
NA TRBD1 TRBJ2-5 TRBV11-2 CASSHGTGGEETQYF
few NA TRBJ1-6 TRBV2 CASSEWSNSPLHF